Below, 27 T cell receptor beta chains from the same sample are listed, as sequenced in a study of cytomegalovirus exposure and HLA in healthy donors. Primers: 60 Vbeta forward and 13 Jbeta reverse. Assay: immunoSEQ multiplex PCR; the TCRdb copy retains only in-frame clones and omits some. The sample includes approximately 110,000 clones, about two thirds of them seen just once. The sequenced material came from PBMCs. These receptor sequences come from a man in his 60s in good health and CMV-seropositive.

The chain is built from TRBV6-5 and TRBJ1-5, with 7 positions matching TRBD1. The CDR3 runs to 15 residues. Germline assignment: CDR1 MNHEY and CDR2 SVGAGI. V lost 6 bases and J lost 3; bases outside the gene matches: 8. The CDR3 sequence is CASRETGTVNQPQHF. The CDR3 nucleotides are TGTGCCAGCAGGGAAACCGGGACAGTCAATCAGCCCCAGCATTTT.

This sequence joins TRBV7-9 and TRBJ2-1, with 11 bases matching TRBD1. With V trimmed by 3 bases and J by 3 bases, 13 bases remained unmatched. This CDR3 region has 19 residues. In germline, CDR1 is SEHNR, CDR2 FQNEAQ (reference sequence). CDR3 nucleotide sequence: TGTGCCAGCAGCTTTCGCGAGGACAGGGGGCTCCCCCTCTACAATGAGCAGTTCTTC. Amino acids: CASSFREDRGLPLYNEQFF. Using reference TRBV7-9 and TRBJ2-1 for the parts outside the CDR3, the full variable domain is DTGVSQNPRHKITKRGQNVTFRCDPISEHNRLYWYRQTLGQGPEFLTYFQNEAQLEKSRLLSDRFSAERPKGSFSTLEIQRTEQGDSAMYLCASSFREDRGLPLYNEQFFGPGTRLTVL.

The chain recombines TRBV5-3 with TRBJ2-5; 10 nucleotides line up with TRBD2. TRBV5-3 belongs to the ORF category, with a function that is uncertain. There are 15 residues in the CDR3. Trimming removed 4 bases from V and 5 bases from J; junction bases left unmatched: 8. DNA for the CDR3: TGTGCCAGAAGCGGTGACCCTAGCGGGGGTGAGACCCAGTACTTC. This encodes CARSGDPSGGETQYF.

The rearrangement links TRBV4-1 to TRBJ1-6, with no clear D. Germline CDR1 is MGHRA and CDR2 is YSYEKL. With 4 bases removed from V and 8 bases from J, the gap between germline ends came to 18 bases. The CDR3 is made up of 16 amino acids. CDR3 DNA sequence: TGCGCCAGCAGCCGAAACTACATGGAGGACCATTCACCCCTCCACTTT. Protein sequence: CASSRNYMEDHSPLHF.

The rearrangement uses TRBV5-6 and TRBJ2-3; D possibly corresponds to TRBD2 (6 bases). Germline values: CDR1 SGHDT, CDR2 YYEEEE. The CDR3 consists of 16 residues. V shed 2 bases and J shed 2 bases, with 15 bases lying between them. The CDR3 DNA follows: TGTGCCAGCAGCTTACCCCATGGGACTCTCACAGATACGCAGTATTTT. It translates to CASSLPHGTLTDTQYF.

This chain links TRBV11-1 with TRBJ1-1; weak D call: TRBD1 (6 bases). Germline assignment: CDR1 SGHAT and CDR2 FQDESV (reference sequence). The CDR3 covers 13 residues. Trimming took off 4 bases at V and 3 bases at J, with 9 bases between the two ends. The CDR3 coding sequence is TGTGCCAGCAGCTCGAACAGGGACACTGAAGCTTTCTTT. Encoded protein: CASSSNRDTEAFF.

The rearrangement links TRBV29-1 to TRBJ2-1; D might be TRBD1 (6 bases). The CDR3 is made up of 13 amino acids. The germline V gene has CDR1 SQVTM and CDR2 ANQGSEA. Trimming shortened V by 4 bases and J by 9 bases, and 16 bases separated the two germline ends. CDR3 loop: CSVVLQGLGEQFF. The CDR3 DNA reads as TGCAGCGTTGTCCTCCAGGGGTTGGGTGAGCAGTTCTTC.

This clone was picked up a small number of times. V gene TRBV28 combines with J gene TRBJ1-6; no clear D gene. The CDR3 runs to 13 residues. V was trimmed by 7 bases and J by 8 bases, leaving 12 bases between them. Germline assignment: CDR1 MDHEN and CDR2 SYDVKM. In DNA, the CDR3 is TGTGCCAGCATTCTTAGAGTAGATTCACCCCTCCACTTT. This gives the protein CASILRVDSPLHF.

This clone was recorded a few times. V gene TRBV7-9 combines with J gene TRBJ2-1; no clear D gene. Deletions cut 1 base from V and 5 bases from J, with 6 bases between. This CDR3 region has 13 residues. The germline V gene encodes CDR1 SEHNR and CDR2 FQNEAQ (reference sequence). The CDR3 protein is CASSLGHNNEQFF. The DNA of the CDR3 is TGTGCCAGCAGCTTAGGACACAACAATGAGCAGTTCTTC.

V usage is TRBV15 and J usage is TRBJ2-2; 7 positions agree with TRBD1. Germline values: CDR1 LNHNV, CDR2 YYDKDF (reference sequence). The CDR3 has 14 amino acids. With V trimmed by 0 bases and J by 5 bases, 0 bases remained unmatched. The CDR3 region has the DNA TGTGCCACCAGCAGAGAGACAGGGACCGGGGAGCTGTTTTTT. Translation: CATSRETGTGELFF.

V usage is TRBV6-5 and J usage is TRBJ2-1, with 7 positions matching TRBD1. The germline V gene encodes CDR1 MNHEY and CDR2 SVGAGI. The CDR3 is made up of 14 amino acids. V was clipped by 6 bases and J by 2 bases; unmatched bases: 4. CDR3 DNA sequence: TGTGCCAGCAGAGAGACAGGGACCTACAATGAGCAGTTCTTC. Residues: CASRETGTYNEQFF.

This clone came up once. J is TRBJ1-1 and V is TRBV29-1; 8 positions agree with TRBD1. Germline-derived CDR1 and CDR2 are SQVTM and ANQGSEA. The CDR3 contains 14 residues. Unmatched junction bases numbered 7, after V lost 7 bases and J lost 0 bases. CDR3 loop: CSALPGQVNTEAFF. The CDR3 DNA reads as TGCAGCGCTCTTCCGGGACAGGTGAACACTGAAGCTTTCTTT.

This clone appeared a single time. The J gene is TRBJ2-5, the V gene TRBV18; D remains unclear. The germline V and J ends were trimmed by 6 bases and 1 base, with 9 bases remaining between them. Germline CDR1 KGHSH, CDR2 LQKENI. The CDR3 is 13 amino acids. CDR3 protein: CASSDLSQETQYF. The CDR3 DNA is TGTGCCAGCTCTGATCTGAGCCAAGAGACCCAGTACTTC.

The chain combines TRBV11-2 with TRBJ2-5; D call uncertain. V shed 5 bases and J shed 11 bases, with 18 bases lying between them. The CDR3 spans 13 residues. The germline CDR1 and CDR2 sequences are SGHAT and FQNNGV. The CDR3 sequence: CASSVVPPTEQYF. CDR3 in DNA: TGTGCCAGCAGCGTCGTCCCCCCTACGGAGCAGTACTTC. The whole variable domain, remainder taken from reference TRBV11-2 and TRBJ2-5, is EAGVAQSPRYKIIEKRQSVAFWCNPISGHATLYWYQQILGQGPKLLIQFQNNGVVDDSQLPKDRFSAERLKGVDSTLKIQPAKLEDSAVYLCASSVVPPTEQYFGPGTRLLVL.

The table lists this clone with a few counts. This chain joins TRBV7-9 and TRBJ1-6; D not resolved. The CDR3 runs 16 residues. With 8 bases removed from V and 0 bases from J, the gap between germline ends came to 14 bases. Germline loops: CDR1 SEHNR, CDR2 FQNEAQ (reference sequence). The CDR3 spells CASGYKQSSYNSPLHF. As DNA, the CDR3 is TGTGCCAGCGGCTATAAACAGAGCTCCTATAATTCACCCCTCCACTTT.

The sample holds a few counts of this clone. The chain is built from TRBV7-9 and TRBJ1-2; D unresolved. Per the germline V gene, CDR1 is SEHNR and CDR2 is FQNEAQ (reference sequence). The CDR3 sequence is 15 residues long. The V and J ends lost 5 bases and 7 bases respectively, with 20 bases between them. CDR3 nucleotide sequence: TGTGCCAGCAGCCCCGGGCCCCGAATAGCGGCTGGCTACACCTTC. It encodes CASSPGPRIAAGYTF.

A few counts support this clone. This chain uses TRBV29-1 with TRBJ2-2; D gene ambiguous. The CDR3 consists of 15 residues. Trimming removed 7 bases from V and 3 bases from J, with 18 bases in between. From germline, CDR1 is SQVTM and CDR2 ANQGSEA. Here the CDR3 reads CSAPGPAPDTGELFF. The CDR3 coding sequence is TGCAGCGCCCCCGGTCCCGCTCCGGACACCGGGGAGCTGTTTTTT.

Only one count was recorded for this clone. The rearrangement links TRBV5-6 to TRBJ1-2; D not resolved. Trimming shortened V by 2 bases and J by 4 bases, and 9 bases separated the two germline ends. The CDR3 has 13 amino acids. CDR1 is SGHDT and CDR2 is YYEEEE in the germline V gene. The DNA of the CDR3 is TGTGCCAGCAGCTTCGGAGAACTCTATGGCTACACCTTC. This gives the protein CASSFGELYGYTF.

The V gene is TRBV12-1, the J gene TRBJ1-5. TRBV12-1 is designated a pseudogene. The CDR3 totals 17 residues. The CDR3 loop is CASSLRGGAWGNQPQHF. In DNA form, the CDR3 reads TGTGCCAGCAGCTTAAGGGGGGGCGCGTGGGGCAATCAGCCCCAGCATTTT.

The chain links TRBV5-1 to TRBJ2-5, with TRBD1 matching over 7 bases. The CDR3 totals 13 residues. In germline, CDR1 is SGHRS, CDR2 YFSETQ. With 4 bases clipped from V and 1 base from J, the junction kept 1 base outside the gene matches. CDR3 residues: CASSRDSQETQYF. The CDR3, as DNA: TGCGCCAGCAGCCGGGACAGCCAAGAGACCCAGTACTTC.

This chain links TRBV28 with TRBJ2-5; D perhaps matches TRBD1 (7 bases). Germline V lookup: CDR1 MDHEN, CDR2 SYDVKM. CDR3 length: 14 residues. The V end lost 5 bases, the J end lost 11 bases, and 21 bases lay between the germline ends. CDR3 bases: TGTGCCAGCAGTCACCATCGACAGGGCCGGGAGCAGTACTTC. Its translation is CASSHHRQGREQYF.

The chain employs TRBV6-1 and TRBJ2-7; TRBD1 might be the D (6 bases). In germline, CDR1 is MNHNS, CDR2 SASEGT. The CDR3 covers 15 residues. Trimming removed 7 bases at V and 4 bases at J, with 20 bases between. Here the CDR3 reads CASTLGIRGLYEQYF. In nucleotides, the CDR3 is TGTGCCAGCACCTTGGGTATCAGGGGATTATACGAGCAGTACTTC.

The chain uses TRBV5-4 and TRBJ1-1; 7 nucleotides line up with TRBD1. The germline gives CDR1 SGHNT, CDR2 YYREEE (reference sequence). This CDR3 region has 15 residues. Trimming cost V 0 bases and J 3 bases; bases outside gene matches: 5. In DNA form, the CDR3 reads TGTGCCAGCAGCTTGGGACAGGGCAGGGACACTGAAGCTTTCTTT. Translated, it gives CASSLGQGRDTEAFF.

V usage is TRBV18 and J usage is TRBJ2-7, with TRBD1 matching 11 bases. Germline CDR1 reads KGHSH; CDR2 reads LQKENI. V was clipped by 3 bases and J by 7 bases; unmatched bases: 5. This CDR3 contains 14 residues. The CDR3 nucleotides read TGTGCCAGCTCACCGGGACAGGGGGTAGGTGAGCAGTACTTC. Translation: CASSPGQGVGEQYF.

This clone is categorized as medium-sized. The chain uses TRBV6-6 and TRBJ1-3; TRBD1 might be the D (6 bases). V lost 5 bases, J lost 4 bases, and 12 bases lay in between. Germline CDR1 reads MNHNY; CDR2 reads SVGAGI (reference sequence). The CDR3 loop spans 14 amino acids. The CDR3 DNA follows: TGTGCCAGCAGTGATCCAGGGGACGGAAACACCATATATTTT. Translating it yields CASSDPGDGNTIYF.

J is TRBJ1-3 and V is TRBV27, with TRBD1 as a possible D gene (5 bases). The CDR3 loop spans 16 amino acids. Germline V gene data show CDR1 as MNHEY and CDR2 as SMNVEV (reference sequence). With 5 bases removed from V and 4 bases from J, the gap between germline ends came to 18 bases. CDR3 sequence: CASSPRRGGRGNTIYF. In nucleotides, the CDR3 is TGTGCCAGCAGTCCCAGACGCGGGGGGAGAGGAAACACCATATATTTT.

The chain carries TRBV6-5 and TRBJ2-5, with 8 bases identical to TRBD2. Germline values: CDR1 MNHEY, CDR2 SVGAGI. V trimming: 1 base; J trimming: 3 bases; junction bases outside the gene matches: 4. This CDR3 spans 15 amino acids. DNA for the CDR3: TGTGCCAGCAGTTACTTCTCGGGGGGGGAAGAGACCCAGTACTTC. It is translated as CASSYFSGGEETQYF.